This T cell receptor beta chain came from a study of radiotherapy plus CTLA-4 blockade in lung cancer. Study-level findings and limits: Blood TCR clones of tumor origin expanded after radiotherapy plus ipilimumab.

Comments on this clone: Its antigen is currently unknown.

CDR3 length: 15 residues. The J segment lost 3 bases and the V segment lost 1 base, leaving 5 bases of the junction unmatched. Germline-derived CDR1 and CDR2 are SGHRS and YFSETQ. Libraries were prepared by immunoSEQ multiplex PCR; TCRdb keeps only in-frame clonotypes and omits some of them. The sample holds about 43,000 clones, 65% to 70% seen once. The chain links TRBV5-1 to TRBJ2-7, with TRBD2 matching 9 bases. Material: peripheral blood, obtained from a patient treated with radiotherapy plus ipilimumab. This receptor was obtained from a human donor with non-small cell lung cancer who had a partial response to radiotherapy plus ipilimumab. CDR3: CASSLYTSGFYEQYF. The CDR3 coding sequence is TGCGCCAGCAGCTTGTACACTAGCGGGTTCTACGAGCAGTACTTC.